This entry lists 22 T cell receptor beta chains sequenced from one sample in a study of blood T cell repertoires in COVID-19. TCRdb's copy holds only in-frame clones and misses some; the assay was immunoSEQ multiplex PCR. The repertoire holds roughly 300,000 clones, with nearly 90% as singletons. Sequenced material: peripheral blood. These TCRs come from a woman aged 25 to 45 with COVID-19, enrolled during active disease.

V gene TRBV27 combines with J gene TRBJ1-6; 10 bases line up with TRBD1. Unmatched junction bases numbered 10, after V lost 5 bases and J lost 3 bases. In germline, CDR1 is MNHEY, CDR2 SMNVEV (reference sequence). The CDR3 is 18 amino acids. The chain's CDR3 is CASSTPGQGTRYNSPLHF. The CDR3 region has the DNA TGTGCCAGCAGTACACCGGGACAGGGGACCCGCTATAATTCACCCCTCCACTTT.

The rearrangement uses TRBV2 and TRBJ2-3, with D tentatively TRBD2 (6 bases). The CDR3 covers 14 residues. Between the trimmed V and J ends, which lost 1 base and 3 bases, there was a span of 8 bases. Germline CDR1 and CDR2: SNHLY and FYNNEI. CDR3 bases: TGTGCCAGCAGTGAAGGGACTATTACAGATACGCAGTATTTT. Its protein product is CASSEGTITDTQYF.

This clone was counted between two and nine times. This chain uses TRBV7-8 with TRBJ2-2; a possible D gene is TRBD2 (5 bases). Per germline, CDR1 SGHVS and CDR2 FQNEAQ. V was clipped by 5 bases and J by 4 bases, with 20 bases between them. The length of the CDR3 is 17 residues. CDR3 sequence reads: CASSRTRRGLGTGELFF. In DNA form, the CDR3 reads TGTGCCAGCAGCCGTACCCGTCGAGGGCTGGGCACCGGGGAGCTGTTTTTT.

The chain is built from TRBV5-1 and TRBJ1-1, with 7 bases that match TRBD1. This CDR3 region has 14 residues. V lost 4 bases to trimming and J lost 3 bases; unmatched junction nucleotides: 6. CDR1 SGHRS and CDR2 YFSETQ come from the germline V gene. CDR3 in DNA: TGCGCCAGCAGCAGGACAGGTGGGGACACTGAAGCTTTCTTT. It encodes CASSRTGGDTEAFF.

The V and J genes are TRBV28 and TRBJ1-2; 9 bases line up with TRBD1. In germline, CDR1 is MDHEN, CDR2 SYDVKM. This CDR3 is 13 amino acids long. V was clipped by 6 bases and J by 8 bases; unmatched bases: 7. In nucleotides, the CDR3 is TGTGCCAGCAGCCCCGACAGGGGGAGAGGCTACACCTTC. This sequence encodes CASSPDRGRGYTF.

The chain couples TRBV6-4 to TRBJ1-2; 8 bases are shared with TRBD1. Germline V gene data show CDR1 as MRHNA and CDR2 as SNTAGT. V dropped 6 bases and J dropped 6; count of bases not matched to a gene: 6. This CDR3 has 13 residues. The CDR3 DNA reads TGTGCCAGCAGCCCACAGGGGGGTCATGGCTACACCTTC. It translates to CASSPQGGHGYTF.

The chain joins TRBV19 to TRBJ2-1; 8 nucleotides line up with TRBD2. The V gene's germline CDR1 is LNHDA and CDR2 SQIVND (reference sequence). The length of the CDR3 is 14 residues. V lost 9 bases, J lost 1 base, and 5 bases stayed unmatched. The CDR3 loop reads CASGGALSYNEQFF. In DNA form, the CDR3 reads TGTGCCAGCGGGGGGGCCTTATCCTACAATGAGCAGTTCTTC.

This clone was counted a few times. The gene calls are TRBV7-6 and TRBJ2-1, with 10 bases fitting TRBD1. V dropped 5 bases and J dropped 9; count of bases not matched to a gene: 10. Germline V gene data show CDR1 as SGHVS and CDR2 as FNYEAQ. The CDR3 contains 15 residues. The CDR3 DNA reads TGTGCCAGCAGCCAGACAGGGGGCTTTATGGGTGAGCAGTTCTTC. Amino acid sequence: CASSQTGGFMGEQFF.

This chain connects TRBV14 to TRBJ2-3; 15 bases line up with TRBD2. The V and J ends lost 4 bases and 3 bases, in that order; junction bases with no gene match: 2. The CDR3 runs to 16 residues. Germline assignment: CDR1 SGHDN and CDR2 FVKESK. CDR3 coding DNA: TGTGCCAGCAGCCCCGGACTAGCGGGGGGGACAGATACGCAGTATTTT. Protein: CASSPGLAGGTDTQYF.

This chain links TRBV7-2 with TRBJ1-2; 7 nucleotides line up with TRBD1. V lost 5 bases, J lost 7 bases, and 10 bases stayed unmatched. The germline V gene has CDR1 SGHTA and CDR2 FQGNSA. CDR3 size: 14 residues. As DNA, the CDR3 is TGTGCCAGCAGCCCCCAGACAGGGAGAGGTGGCTACACCTTC. Encoded protein: CASSPQTGRGGYTF.

This clone was seen a few times. The chain recombines TRBV27 with TRBJ1-6, with a tentative D call TRBD1 (6 bases). Germline V CDR1 and CDR2: MNHEY, SMNVEV (reference sequence). V was pared by 1 base and J by 7 bases, with 11 bases between. This CDR3 comprises 15 residues. CDR3 amino acids: CASSLWAGVNSPLHF. In nucleotides, the CDR3 is TGTGCCAGCAGTTTATGGGCAGGGGTAAATTCACCCCTCCACTTT.

The chain links TRBV10-2 to TRBJ1-5, with TRBD1 identical over 9 bases. The germline V gene has CDR1 WSHSY and CDR2 SAAADI. The CDR3 has 14 amino acids. Germline trimming cut 6 bases from V and 7 bases from J; bases unmatched to any gene: 7. In DNA, the CDR3 is TGCGCCAGCAGGAACAGGGGGCCCTACCAGCCCCAGCATTTT. Protein: CASRNRGPYQPQHF.

The gene calls are TRBV7-8 and TRBJ2-5; TRBD1 matches 8 bases. The germline gives CDR1 SGHVS, CDR2 FQNEAQ. Trimming removed 7 bases from V and 1 base from J; junction bases left unmatched: 5. The CDR3 consists of 14 residues. The CDR3 DNA follows: TGTGCCAGCACCGTAGGGACAGGCCAAGAGACCCAGTACTTC. The encoded protein is CASTVGTGQETQYF.

The V call is TRBV20-1, the J call TRBJ2-2; D is ambiguous. This CDR3 is 12 amino acids long. The V and J ends lost 3 bases and 1 base respectively, with 3 bases between them. CDR1 and CDR2 (germline): DFQATT, SNEGSKA (reference sequence). CDR3 sequence: CSASQNTGELFF. For the CDR3, the DNA is TGCAGTGCTAGTCAGAACACCGGGGAGCTGTTTTTT.

The chain combines TRBV6-6 with TRBJ1-1; perhaps TRBD1 as D (5 bases). Germline CDR1 is MNHNY and CDR2 is SVGAGI (reference sequence). The CDR3 consists of 14 residues. Trimming took 10 bases from V and 8 from J, leaving 23 bases between them. The CDR3 here is CATSSGAASMEAFF. The CDR3 region has the DNA TGTGCCACCTCCAGTGGGGCAGCCTCAATGGAAGCTTTCTTT.

The chain is built from TRBV7-2 and TRBJ2-7; 7 bases agree with TRBD1. Germline V gene sequence: CDR1 SGHTA, CDR2 FQGNSA. The CDR3 is 14 amino acids. V shed 5 bases and J 6 bases; nucleotides not matched to a gene: 10. The CDR3 nucleotides are TGTGCCAGCAGCCCCAGGCAGGGGGTAGGCGAGCAGTACTTC. This sequence encodes CASSPRQGVGEQYF. Full variable domain (remainder filled in from reference TRBV7-2 and TRBJ2-7): GAGVSQSPSNKVTEKGKDVELRCDPISGHTALYWYRQSLGQGLEFLIYFQGNSAPDKSGLPSDRFSAERTGGSVSTLTIQRTQQEDSAVYLCASSPRQGVGEQYFGPGTRLTVT.

The rearrangement uses TRBV7-9 and TRBJ1-4, with TRBD1 matching over 7 bases. Per the germline V gene, CDR1 is SEHNR and CDR2 is FQNEAQ (reference sequence). CDR3 length: 15 amino acids. The V and J ends lost 4 bases and 4 bases, in that order; junction bases with no gene match: 6. In nucleotides, the CDR3 is TGTGCCAGCAGCTCGTACAGGGGCGGTAATGAAAAACTGTTTTTT. This translates into CASSSYRGGNEKLFF.

This clone was recorded once. The chain combines TRBV2 with TRBJ1-6; D remains ambiguous. Looked up from germline, CDR1 is SNHLY and CDR2 is FYNNEI. This CDR3 is built from 16 residues. The V and J ends lost 3 bases and 6 bases respectively, with 15 bases between them. The chain's CDR3 is CASSENLVRFNSPLHF. The CDR3 DNA reads as TGTGCCAGCAGTGAGAATCTAGTGAGGTTTAATTCACCCCTCCACTTT.

The chain links TRBV7-3 to TRBJ2-1; possible D gene TRBD2, 6 bases. Deletions cut 1 base from V and 5 bases from J, with 12 bases between. Germline V gives CDR1 SGHTA, CDR2 FQGTGA. The CDR3 contains 15 residues. The DNA for the CDR3 is TGTGCCAGCAGCTTAATTGGGACTGGAGACAATGAGCAGTTCTTC. It yields the protein CASSLIGTGDNEQFF.

The chain is built from TRBV6-1 and TRBJ1-2; tentatively, D is TRBD1 (6 bases). Trimming shortened V by 2 bases and J by 8 bases, and 18 bases separated the two germline ends. The CDR3 loop spans 15 amino acids. The germline gives CDR1 MNHNS, CDR2 SASEGT. CDR3 DNA: TGTGCCAGCAGTGAAAGGGGCAGGGCAGGGGCGGGCTACACCTTC. It encodes CASSERGRAGAGYTF.

The chain is built from TRBV7-2 and TRBJ1-2; 7 nucleotides agree with TRBD1. The junction had 10 bases not matched to a gene; V was cut back by 1 base and J by 2 bases. Germline-derived CDR1 and CDR2 are SGHTA and FQGNSA. This CDR3 has 17 residues. The CDR3 DNA reads TGTGCCAGCAGCTTAGGACAGGGAATCTCAATAAACTATGGCTACACCTTC. Translating it yields CASSLGQGISINYGYTF.

Notes on this clone: Other DNA sequences of this sample code for an identical CDR3. The chain couples TRBV18 to TRBJ1-5; D unresolved. CDR3 length: 14 residues. V was shortened by 6 bases and J by 0 bases, with 9 bases between the two germline ends. Germline CDR1 is KGHSH and CDR2 is LQKENI. The CDR3 loop is CASSRSGSNQPQHF. CDR3 DNA sequence: TGTGCCAGCTCCCGGTCCGGTAGCAATCAGCCCCAGCATTTT.